The sequence of this T cell receptor (beta chain) was determined in a study of T-cell reconstitution after alpha-beta-depleted transplantation in children. Worth noting for this clonotype: Its antigen is still unknown.

The CDR3 has 16 amino acids. Germline CDR1 KGHSH, CDR2 LQKENI. V dropped 3 bases and J dropped 5; count of bases not matched to a gene: 9. Study-wide points: At around two months after transplant, the alpha-beta T cells were reportedly derived from several hundred expanded clones that came from non-depleted graft cells.

The TCRbeta library incorporated unique molecular identifiers. TCRdb processed the PCR reads anew with MiXCR; each CDR3 protein has one entry. Of hundreds of thousands of distinct CDR3 sequences listed, 15% to 20% were seen once; the top ten hold about 41%. This TCR was sampled from a male patient under 10 years old who had a stem cell transplant for acute lymphoblastic leukemia, so the T cells may come from the graft donor. Source: PBMCs, mostly from graft donor cells, taken 360 days after TCRalphabeta/CD19-depleted stem cell transplant. The V gene is TRBV18, the J gene TRBJ2-5, with TRBD1 identical over 10 bases. The CDR3, as DNA: TGTGCCAGCTCACCCCCAGGGGGGACAGGGGAGGAGACCCAGTACTTC. It translates to CASSPPGGTGEETQYF.